These 31 T cell receptor beta chains were sequenced from one sample in a study of shared clonotypes between healthy human individuals. Generated by immunoSEQ multiplex PCR, the TCRdb table keeps only in-frame clones and is missing some. The profile shows fewer than 1.4 million clones, roughly 74% of them singletons. The material sequenced was memory CD4+ T cells from PBMCs. The subset here: CD45RA-negative fraction. The receptors come from a young man in good health. Some clones in this sample may be carry-over from other donors' samples.

This chain joins TRBV2 and TRBJ2-5, with 7 bases aligning to TRBD2. Germline CDR1 is SNHLY and CDR2 is FYNNEI. With 8 bases clipped from V and 2 bases from J, the junction kept 5 bases outside the gene matches. CDR3 length equals 13 residues. The CDR3 DNA sequence: TGTGCCAGCGGGGGGGACGGACAAGAGACCCAGTACTTC. Translation: CASGGDGQETQYF.

This chain links TRBV5-4 with TRBJ2-7; 8 positions match TRBD1. The V segment lost 0 bases and the J segment 0 bases; nucleotides outside the gene matches: 5. Per germline, CDR1 SGHNT and CDR2 YYREEE (reference sequence). The CDR3 is 16 residues long. CDR3 coding DNA: TGTGCCAGCAGCTTGGCTGGACAGGGTATCTCCTACGAGCAGTACTTC. It translates to CASSLAGQGISYEQYF.

This chain links TRBV5-1 with TRBJ1-1; 9 bases map to TRBD1. Germline V gene lookup returns CDR1 SGHRS and CDR2 YFSETQ. This CDR3 region has 18 residues. V lost 2 bases, J lost 0 bases, and 11 bases stayed unmatched. Written as DNA, the CDR3 is TGCGCCAGCAGCTTCAGGGACAGGGCCTCCGGGGTGAACACTGAAGCTTTCTTT. Translated, it gives CASSFRDRASGVNTEAFF. Filled out from reference TRBV5-1 and TRBJ1-1, the complete variable domain reads KAGVTQTPRYLIKTRGQQVTLSCSPISGHRSVSWYQQTPGQGLQFLFEYFSETQRNKGNFPGRFSGRQFSNSRSEMNVSTLELGDSALYLCASSFRDRASGVNTEAFFGQGTRLTVV.

There are a few counts of this clone. The genes are TRBV5-4 and TRBJ2-1; D gene ambiguous. The V end was cut by 0 bases, the J end by 10 bases, with 14 bases between. The CDR3 sequence is 14 residues long. Germline values: CDR1 SGHNT, CDR2 YYREEE (reference sequence). CDR3 DNA sequence: TGTGCCAGCAGCTTGGACTACGTCCCACCGGAGCAGTTCTTC. Translating it yields CASSLDYVPPEQFF.

The chain employs TRBV18 and TRBJ2-2; 9 nucleotides align to TRBD2. J was trimmed by 2 bases and V by 3 bases; bases with no gene match: 7. CDR1 KGHSH and CDR2 LQKENI come from the germline V gene. The CDR3 is 17 residues long. CDR3 bases: TGTGCCAGCTCACCGCGGGCTAGCGGGACTAACACCGGGGAGCTGTTTTTT. Translation gives CASSPRASGTNTGELFF.

The V gene is TRBV7-9, the J gene TRBJ2-5; TRBD1 or TRBD2 may be the D gene (6 bases each). Germline values: CDR1 SEHNR, CDR2 FQNEAQ (reference sequence). The CDR3 contains 14 residues. Trimming shortened V by 5 bases and J by 10 bases, and 20 bases separated the two germline ends. The CDR3 is CASSRGDSRIGQYF. The CDR3 DNA sequence: TGTGCCAGCAGCAGGGGGGATTCCCGTATCGGCCAGTACTTC.

The DNA for the CDR3 is TGTGCCAGCAGTACTCGAAGGACAGCAAATCAGCCCCAGCATTTT. This encodes CASSTRRTANQPQHF. This chain connects TRBV6-5 to TRBJ1-5; D might be TRBD1 (6 bases). Germline V gene data show CDR1 as MNHEY and CDR2 as SVGAGI. The CDR3 loop spans 15 amino acids. The V and J ends lost 5 bases and 4 bases respectively, with 15 bases between them.

The chain combines TRBV5-1 with TRBJ2-7; 7 positions agree with TRBD2. CDR3 length: 13 residues. V shed 2 bases and J 6 bases; nucleotides not matched to a gene: 5. CDR1 SGHRS and CDR2 YFSETQ come from the germline V gene. The CDR3, as DNA: TGCGCCAGCAGCTTTCGATCGGGGGGCGAGCAGTACTTC. Translating gives CASSFRSGGEQYF. Full variable domain (missing parts from reference TRBV5-1 and TRBJ2-7): KAGVTQTPRYLIKTRGQQVTLSCSPISGHRSVSWYQQTPGQGLQFLFEYFSETQRNKGNFPGRFSGRQFSNSRSEMNVSTLELGDSALYLCASSFRSGGEQYFGPGTRLTVT.

CDR3 nucleotide sequence: TGTGCCAGCAGCTTGGCCAATCGGGGGCCCCCCTACTATGGCTACACCTTC. This translates into CASSLANRGPPYYGYTF. This chain connects TRBV5-6 to TRBJ1-2, with D perhaps matching TRBD1 (6 bases). V lost 0 bases, J lost 3 bases, and 18 bases lay in between. CDR1 and CDR2 (germline): SGHDT, YYEEEE. CDR3 length: 17 residues.

As regards this clone: In the same sample, other DNA sequences code for this CDR3. This sequence joins TRBV7-9 and TRBJ1-1, with 7 bases that match TRBD1. This CDR3 comprises 13 residues. The V segment lost 3 bases and the J segment 4 bases; nucleotides outside the gene matches: 2. CDR1 is SEHNR and CDR2 is FQNEAQ in the germline V gene (reference sequence). CDR3 in DNA: TGTGCCAGCAGCTTGTCAGGGGGCACTGAAGCTTTCTTT. It encodes CASSLSGGTEAFF. The whole variable domain, remainder taken from reference TRBV7-9 and TRBJ1-1, is DTGVSQNPRHKITKRGQNVTFRCDPISEHNRLYWYRQTLGQGPEFLTYFQNEAQLEKSRLLSDRFSAERPKGSFSTLEIQRTEQGDSAMYLCASSLSGGTEAFFGQGTRLTVV.

Here the CDR3 DNA reads TGTGCCATCAATGAAGGGGGCCGCGCAGATACGCAGTATTTT. The encoded protein is CAINEGGRADTQYF. This chain uses TRBV10-3 with TRBJ2-3, with 7 bases fitting TRBD1. The CDR3 totals 14 residues. CDR1 is ENHRY, CDR2 SYGVKD, per germline. V trimming: 7 bases; J trimming: 4 bases; junction bases outside the gene matches: 8.

The gene calls are TRBV6-5 and TRBJ2-4; TRBD1 agrees at 7 bases. In germline, CDR1 is MNHEY, CDR2 SVGAGI. CDR3 length equals 16 residues. V lost 2 bases, J lost 1 base, and 5 bases stayed unmatched. The CDR3: CASSYDRVGAKNIQYF. Here the CDR3 DNA reads TGTGCCAGCAGTTACGACAGGGTTGGGGCCAAAAACATTCAGTACTTC.

This rearrangement joins TRBV30 to TRBJ2-5, with 7 bases that match TRBD1. Gene TRBJ2-7 matches the end of the DNA better, so the J call may be wrong. The CDR3 extends over 13 amino acids. Germline values: CDR1 GTSNPN, CDR2 SVGIG (reference sequence). CDR3 loop: CAWTQGISYEQYF. The DNA of the CDR3 is TGTGCCTGGACACAGGGGATATCCTACGAGCAGTACTTC.

The V call is TRBV19, the J call TRBJ1-2; D gene ambiguous. Germline CDR1 is LNHDA and CDR2 is SQIVND (reference sequence). CDR3 size: 13 residues. V was pared by 5 bases and J by 4 bases, with 11 bases between. The CDR3 bases are TGTGCCAGTAGTTCACGGACGGTCTATGGCTACACCTTC. This gives the protein CASSSRTVYGYTF.

The chain's CDR3 is CASTDRGSNQPQHF. In nucleotides, the CDR3 is TGTGCCAGCACTGACAGGGGAAGCAATCAGCCCCAGCATTTT. The gene calls are TRBV6-6 and TRBJ1-5; 8 positions agree with TRBD1. CDR3 size: 14 residues. The V segment lost 7 bases and the J segment 1 base; nucleotides outside the gene matches: 3. Germline CDR1 reads MNHNY; CDR2 reads SVGAGI (reference sequence).

Note on this clone: One base away lies a much larger clone, so this may be a sequencing read error. Other nucleotide sequences in the sample specify the same CDR3. This rearrangement joins TRBV5-1 to TRBJ2-2, with TRBD2 identical over 8 bases. This CDR3 region has 16 residues. Germline V gene data show CDR1 as SGHRS and CDR2 as YFSETQ. V gave up 8 bases and J gave up 5 bases; unmatched junction bases: 14. In DNA, the CDR3 is TGCGCCAGTAGCACGGGGAGCGGGAGAGGGACCGGGGAGCTGTTTTTT. Translation gives CASSTGSGRGTGELFF.

The chain carries TRBV30 and TRBJ1-3; no firm D call. From germline, CDR1 is GTSNPN and CDR2 SVGIG (reference sequence). This CDR3 region has 15 residues. Trimming cost V 3 bases and J 2 bases, with 14 bases left between them. For the CDR3, the DNA is TGTGCCTGGAGCTTCAACTGGGGTGCTGGAAACACCATATATTTT. This gives the protein CAWSFNWGAGNTIYF.

The chain links TRBV27 to TRBJ2-5, with TRBD2 identical over 8 bases. The CDR3 consists of 13 residues. CDR1 is MNHEY, CDR2 SMNVEV, per germline (reference sequence). Trimming at V came to 7 bases and at J to 5 bases, leaving 6 bases not matched to a gene. CDR3 loop: CASKELAVETQYF. The CDR3 region has the DNA TGTGCCAGCAAGGAACTAGCGGTGGAGACCCAGTACTTC.

This clone was found a few times. V and J are TRBV29-1 and TRBJ1-5; no reliable D call. With 4 bases removed from V and 0 bases from J, the gap between germline ends came to 7 bases. This CDR3 contains 13 residues. Looked up from germline, CDR1 is SQVTM and CDR2 is ANQGSEA. The CDR3 is CSVAGDSNQPQHF. CDR3 bases: TGCAGCGTTGCTGGGGATAGCAATCAGCCCCAGCATTTT.

The chain joins TRBV7-2 to TRBJ1-4; TRBD1 might be the D (5 bases). The CDR3 sequence is 14 residues long. Germline V gene data show CDR1 as SGHTA and CDR2 as FQGNSA. The V end lost 5 bases, the J end lost 8 bases, and 15 bases lay between the germline ends. The CDR3 DNA sequence: TGTGCCAGCAGCCCCTGGCAGGGTGGGGAAAAACTGTTTTTT. Amino acids: CASSPWQGGEKLFF.

The rearrangement uses TRBV2 and TRBJ1-4, with D tentatively TRBD1 (5 bases). This CDR3 comprises 14 residues. Between the trimmed V and J ends, which lost 3 bases and 5 bases, there was a span of 10 bases. Germline V gene data show CDR1 as SNHLY and CDR2 as FYNNEI. CDR3: CASSEEQVNEKLFF. The CDR3, as DNA: TGTGCCAGCAGTGAGGAACAGGTCAATGAAAAACTGTTTTTT.

The gene calls are TRBV15 and TRBJ1-2, with 8 bases that match TRBD1. Germline V gene sequence: CDR1 LNHNV, CDR2 YYDKDF (reference sequence). The V segment lost 1 base and the J segment 1 base; nucleotides outside the gene matches: 5. This CDR3 is 16 amino acids long. The DNA of the CDR3 is TGTGCCACCAGCAGAGGAGGGACAGGAGGTAACTATGGCTACACCTTC. Amino acid sequence: CATSRGGTGGNYGYTF.

CDR3 DNA sequence: TGTGCCAGCAGTTCCGGAGGGGGGTCTAGGGGTCAGCCCCAGCATTTT. Protein: CASSSGGGSRGQPQHF. This chain connects TRBV28 to TRBJ1-5; D may be TRBD1 (6 bases). The V end lost 4 bases, the J end lost 6 bases, and 19 bases lay between the germline ends. This CDR3 has 16 amino acids. Germline CDR1 reads MDHEN; CDR2 reads SYDVKM.

This clone was detected only a few times. The chain has TRBV7-2 and TRBJ1-1, with D perhaps matching TRBD1 (5 bases). Germline lookup yields CDR1 SGHTA and CDR2 FQGNSA. The CDR3 spans 13 residues. V dropped 4 bases and J dropped 10 bases, with 16 bases sitting between them. The CDR3 region is CASSSGPSRPAFF. DNA for the CDR3: TGTGCCAGCAGCTCGGGACCCTCCAGGCCAGCTTTCTTT.

The chain links TRBV5-6 to TRBJ1-5, with 10 bases lining up with TRBD1. Trimming removed 2 bases from V and 0 bases from J; junction bases left unmatched: 5. This CDR3 is built from 17 residues. Germline-derived CDR1 and CDR2 are SGHDT and YYEEEE. CDR3 protein: CASSFRQGALSNQPQHF. CDR3 bases: TGTGCCAGCAGCTTTCGACAGGGGGCCCTTAGCAATCAGCCCCAGCATTTT.

V is TRBV7-2 and J is TRBJ2-7; TRBD2 matches at 13 bases. The CDR3 length is 18 residues. The V gene's germline CDR1 is SGHTA and CDR2 FQGNSA. J was trimmed by 1 base and V by 1 base; bases with no gene match: 7. CDR3 coding DNA: TGTGCCAGCAGCTTAGTGGCGGGACTAGCGGGGCCGTCCTACGAGCAGTACTTC. Residues: CASSLVAGLAGPSYEQYF. Together with reference TRBV7-2 and TRBJ2-7, the CDR3 gives the full variable domain: GAGVSQSPSNKVTEKGKDVELRCDPISGHTALYWYRQSLGQGLEFLIYFQGNSAPDKSGLPSDRFSAERTGGSVSTLTIQRTQQEDSAVYLCASSLVAGLAGPSYEQYFGPGTRLTVT.

The chain is built from TRBV19 and TRBJ1-1; D remains unclear. The V gene's germline CDR1 is LNHDA and CDR2 SQIVND (reference sequence). V was pared by 3 bases and J by 6 bases, with 14 bases between. This CDR3 has 14 amino acids. CDR3 protein: CASSISATHPEAFF. CDR3 nucleotides: TGTGCCAGTAGTATTTCGGCAACTCACCCTGAAGCTTTCTTT.

This clone was observed a few times. The J gene is TRBJ2-7, the V gene TRBV4-2, with D perhaps matching TRBD1 (6 bases). Germline lookup yields CDR1 LGHNA and CDR2 YNFKEQ. The germline V and J ends were trimmed by 0 bases and 2 bases, with 11 bases remaining between them. The CDR3 runs 15 residues. The CDR3 DNA reads TGTGCCAGCAGCCAAGAGCTAGAGGGGGCCTACGAGCAGTACTTC. Translated: CASSQELEGAYEQYF.

The gene calls are TRBV18 and TRBJ2-7, with D possibly TRBD2 on 6 matching bases. V lost 3 bases to trimming and J lost 6 bases, with 18 bases between them. The CDR3 has 15 amino acids. The germline V gene has CDR1 KGHSH and CDR2 LQKENI. CDR3 residues: CASSPGRDSFSEQYF. The DNA of the CDR3 is TGTGCCAGCTCACCCGGTCGGGACTCCTTTAGCGAGCAGTACTTC.

There are a few counts of this clone. The rearrangement links TRBV9 to TRBJ2-1; the D gene is possibly TRBD2 (6 bases). CDR3 size: 17 residues. V was trimmed by 0 bases and J by 7 bases, leaving 20 bases between them. Looked up from germline, CDR1 is SGDLS and CDR2 is YYNGEE. This CDR3 is CASSVGLSIRGRNEQFF. CDR3 nucleotides: TGTGCCAGCAGCGTAGGGTTAAGTATCCGGGGGAGGAATGAGCAGTTCTTC.

The chain joins TRBV28 to TRBJ1-4; D is unclear. Germline CDR1 reads MDHEN; CDR2 reads SYDVKM. The CDR3 runs to 15 residues. V was trimmed by 5 bases and J by 5 bases, leaving 15 bases between them. The CDR3 nucleotides are TGTGCCAGCAGTCCTAAAGGTAGTGGGAATGAAAAACTGTTTTTT. Amino acid sequence: CASSPKGSGNEKLFF.